This is a list of T cell receptor beta chains from one sample in a study of beta chain features in type 1 diabetes. Here immunoSEQ multiplex PCR was the method, and the copy in TCRdb shows in-frame clones only, minus some. The table lists around 500,000 clones, 30% of them singletons. The sequenced sample was naive CD4+ T cells from blood. The origin of the receptors is a man between 18 and 35 years old in good health. Each CDR3 is given with its conserved first and last residue. Each record gives: D gene, J gene, CDR3 length, V gene, clone size, CDR3 DNA, CDR3 protein. A D gene is named only where the DNA matches it firmly. Clone size, where shown, is once, few, many, or a class for clones that have expanded.

>.|TRBJ2-7|14|TRBV30|few
TGTGCCTGGAGTATCCGACAGTCATCCTACGAGCAGTACTTC
CAWSIRQSSYEQYF
>.|TRBJ1-5|12|TRBV15|few
TGTGCCACCAGCAGTAGCAATCAGCCCCAGCATTTT
CATSSSNQPQHF
>.|TRBJ1-2|15|TRBV4-3|.
TGCGCCAGCAGCCAAGGCTCGCTAGGGATTATCGGCTACACCTTC
CASSQGSLGIIGYTF
>TRBD2|TRBJ2-2|14|TRBV7-9|few
TGTGCCAGCAGCTACCGGACTAGCACCGGGGAGCTGTTTTTT
CASSYRTSTGELFF
>TRBD2|TRBJ2-3|15|TRBV30|few
TGTGCCTGGAGCCTTAGCGGGAGTCTCACAGATACGCAGTATTTT
CAWSLSGSLTDTQYF
>.|TRBJ1-2|13|TRBV10-3|few
TGTGCCATCAGTGAAGCCGGCTACTATGGCTACACCTTC
CAISEAGYYGYTF
>.|TRBJ2-5|12|TRBV30|.
TGTGCCTGGAGTGTACAGGGACTCCCTGAGTACTTC
CAWSVQGLPEYF
>TRBD1|TRBJ2-5|13|TRBV7-2|.
TGTGCCAGCAGCTTCGACAGGGATGAGACCCAGTACTTC
CASSFDRDETQYF
>.|TRBJ1-5|12|TRBV2|few
TGTGCCAGCAGTGGTAGGGGTCAGCCCCAGCATTTT
CASSGRGQPQHF
>.|TRBJ1-4|16|TRBV10-2|.
TGCGCCAGCAGTGAGTCGAAGAGTCCAACTAATGAAAAACTGTTTTTT
CASSESKSPTNEKLFF
>TRBD2|TRBJ2-1|13|TRBV30|.
TGTGCCCGTAGCGGGAGGGCCTACAATGAGCAGTTCTTC
CARSGRAYNEQFF
>.|TRBJ2-3|13|TRBV11-2|.
TGTGCCAGCAGCTTCGCGGGGTCAGATACGCAGTATTTT
CASSFAGSDTQYF
>.|TRBJ1-1|11|TRBV20-1|.
TGCAGTGCTAGAGTACGCCTTGAAGCTTTCTTT
CSARVRLEAFF
>TRBD1|TRBJ2-5|17|TRBV7-2|.
TGTGCCAGCAGCTTAGTAGGAGGGACAGGAGTTCAAGAGACCCAGTACTTC
CASSLVGGTGVQETQYF
>.|TRBJ2-5|13|TRBV25-1|.
TGTGCCAGCAGTGAATTTGGCGAAGAGACCCAGTACTTC
CASSEFGEETQYF
>.|TRBJ2-1|11|TRBV20-1|.
TGCAGTGCTAGGTCACCCAATGAGCAGTTCTTC
CSARSPNEQFF
>.|TRBJ2-1|16|TRBV7-3|.
TGTGCCAGCAGCCCAGAAAACAGGGCCTCCTACAATGAGCAGTTCTTC
CASSPENRASYNEQFF
>TRBD2|TRBJ2-6|17|TRBV9|.
TGTGCCAGCAGCGCGACTAGCGGGAGGTCTGGGGCCAACGTCCTGACTTTC
CASSATSGRSGANVLTF
>.|TRBJ2-7|11|TRBV28|.
TGTGCCAGCAGTCTAGTGGACGAGCAGTACTTC
CASSLVDEQYF
>TRBD1|TRBJ2-3|14|TRBV30|.
TGTGCCTGGAAGACCGGGACAGGGCGAGATACGCAGTATTTT
CAWKTGTGRDTQYF
>TRBD2|TRBJ2-1|17|TRBV7-9|.
TGTGCCAGCAGCCCTCACAATAGCGGGAGCCCCCACAATGAGCAGTTCTTC
CASSPHNSGSPHNEQFF
>.|TRBJ1-4|14|TRBV7-6|few
TGTGCCAGCAGCCCCACCCGGGGTAATGAAAAACTGTTTTTT
CASSPTRGNEKLFF
>.|TRBJ2-5|12|TRBV5-1|.
TGCGCCAGCAGCTTGGATCATAATCGGGAGTACTTC
CASSLDHNREYF
>TRBD1|TRBJ2-1|13|TRBV18|.
TGTGCCAGCTCACAGGACAGGGAGAATGAGCAGTTCTTC
CASSQDRENEQFF
>.|TRBJ2-7|16|TRBV7-6|.
TGTGCCAGCAGCGCATTGGTCTCTGTGACCAAATACGAGCAGTACTTC
CASSALVSVTKYEQYF
>.|TRBJ2-5|15|TRBV7-8|.
TGTGCCAGCAGCTTAGGAGTTCAGGGGGGAGAGACCCAGTACTTC
CASSLGVQGGETQYF
>TRBD1|TRBJ1-2|14|TRBV7-2|.
TGTGCCAGCAGCCAGGGGGGCAGCTACTATGGCTACACCTTC
CASSQGGSYYGYTF
>TRBD2|TRBJ2-1|15|TRBV2|.
TGTGCCAGCACGGGTATGAGCGGGAGCCCCAATGAGCAGTTCTTC
CASTGMSGSPNEQFF
>.|TRBJ2-3|16|TRBV15|.
TGTGCCACCAGCAGAGATTTCGCAGGAGGGACAGATACGCAGTATTTT
CATSRDFAGGTDTQYF
>TRBD1|TRBJ2-5|15|TRBV9|.
TGTGCCAGCAGCCCCAGGACAGGGTTGGAAGTGACCCAGTACTTC
CASSPRTGLEVTQYF
>.|TRBJ1-1|11|TRBV28|few
TGTGCCAGCAGTTTGAGCACTGAAGCTTTCTTT
CASSLSTEAFF
>.|TRBJ2-5|15|TRBV11-2|few
TGTGCCAGCAGCCGAGGCGGCAGGGTACAAGAGACCCAGTACTTC
CASSRGGRVQETQYF